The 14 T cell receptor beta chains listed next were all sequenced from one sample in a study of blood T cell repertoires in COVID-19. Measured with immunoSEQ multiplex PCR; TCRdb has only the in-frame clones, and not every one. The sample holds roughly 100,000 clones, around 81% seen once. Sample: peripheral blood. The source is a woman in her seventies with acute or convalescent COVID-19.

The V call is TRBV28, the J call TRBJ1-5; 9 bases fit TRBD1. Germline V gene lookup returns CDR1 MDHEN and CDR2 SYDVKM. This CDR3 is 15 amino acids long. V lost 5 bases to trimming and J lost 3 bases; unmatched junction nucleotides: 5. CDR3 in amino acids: CASSTWTGDNQPQHF. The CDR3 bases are TGTGCCAGCAGTACTTGGACAGGGGACAATCAGCCCCAGCATTTT.

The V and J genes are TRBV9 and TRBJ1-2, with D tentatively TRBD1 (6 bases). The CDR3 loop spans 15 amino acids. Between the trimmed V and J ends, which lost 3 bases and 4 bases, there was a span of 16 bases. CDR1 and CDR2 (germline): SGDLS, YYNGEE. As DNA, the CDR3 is TGTGCCAGCAGCGGCCCAGGGGCCCCCTTCTATGGCTACACCTTC. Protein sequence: CASSGPGAPFYGYTF.

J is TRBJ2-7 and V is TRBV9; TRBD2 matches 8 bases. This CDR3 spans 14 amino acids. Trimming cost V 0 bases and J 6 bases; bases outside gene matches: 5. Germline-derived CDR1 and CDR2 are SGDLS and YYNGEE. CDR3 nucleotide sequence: TGTGCCAGCAGCGTAGACGGGAGGGCGGGCGAGCAGTACTTC. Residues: CASSVDGRAGEQYF.

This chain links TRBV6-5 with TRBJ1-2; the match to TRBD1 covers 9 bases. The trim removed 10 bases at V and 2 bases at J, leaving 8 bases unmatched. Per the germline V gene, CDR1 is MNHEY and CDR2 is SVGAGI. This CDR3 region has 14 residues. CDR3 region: CATFGQGQNYGYTF. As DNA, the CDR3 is TGTGCCACCTTCGGACAGGGGCAGAACTATGGCTACACCTTC.

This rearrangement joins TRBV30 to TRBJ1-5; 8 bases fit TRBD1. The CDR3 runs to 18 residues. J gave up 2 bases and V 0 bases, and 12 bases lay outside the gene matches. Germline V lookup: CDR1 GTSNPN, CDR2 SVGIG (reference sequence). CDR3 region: CAWSVPLAGGVGNQPQHF. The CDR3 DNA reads TGTGCCTGGAGTGTACCGCTGGCAGGGGGCGTCGGCAATCAGCCCCAGCATTTT. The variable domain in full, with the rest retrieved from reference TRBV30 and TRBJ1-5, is SQTIHQWPATLVQPVGSPLSLECTVEGTSNPNLYWYRQAAGRGLQLLFYSVGIGQISSEVPQNLSASRPQDRQFILSSKKLLLSDSGFYLCAWSVPLAGGVGNQPQHFGDGTRLSIL.

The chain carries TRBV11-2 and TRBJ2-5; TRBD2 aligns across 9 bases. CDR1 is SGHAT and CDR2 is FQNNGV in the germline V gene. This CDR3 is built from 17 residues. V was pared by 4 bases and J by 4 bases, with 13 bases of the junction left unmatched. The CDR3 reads CASSSSPGAGGRETQYF. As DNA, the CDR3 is TGTGCCAGCAGCTCCTCACCGGGGGCGGGGGGGCGAGAGACCCAGTACTTC. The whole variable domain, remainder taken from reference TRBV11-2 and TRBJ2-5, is EAGVAQSPRYKIIEKRQSVAFWCNPISGHATLYWYQQILGQGPKLLIQFQNNGVVDDSQLPKDRFSAERLKGVDSTLKIQPAKLEDSAVYLCASSSSPGAGGRETQYFGPGTRLLVL.

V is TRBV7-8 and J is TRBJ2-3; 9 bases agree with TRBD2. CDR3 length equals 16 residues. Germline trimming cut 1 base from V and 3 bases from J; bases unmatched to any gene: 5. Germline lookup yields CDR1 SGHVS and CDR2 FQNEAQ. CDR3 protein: CASSLVSGGPTDTQYF. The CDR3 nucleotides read TGTGCCAGCAGCTTAGTGAGCGGGGGGCCTACAGATACGCAGTATTTT. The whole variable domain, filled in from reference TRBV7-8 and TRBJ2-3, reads GAGVSQSPRYKVAKRGQDVALRCDPISGHVSLFWYQQALGQGPEFLTYFQNEAQLDKSGLPSDRFFAERPEGSVSTLKIQRTQQEDSAVYLCASSLVSGGPTDTQYFGPGTRLTVL.

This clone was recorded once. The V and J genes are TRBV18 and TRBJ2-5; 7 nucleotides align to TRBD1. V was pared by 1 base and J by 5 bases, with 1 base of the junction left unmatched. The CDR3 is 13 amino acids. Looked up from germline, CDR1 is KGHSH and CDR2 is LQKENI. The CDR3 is CASSPQDRETQYF. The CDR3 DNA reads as TGTGCCAGCTCACCACAGGACAGGGAGACCCAGTACTTC.

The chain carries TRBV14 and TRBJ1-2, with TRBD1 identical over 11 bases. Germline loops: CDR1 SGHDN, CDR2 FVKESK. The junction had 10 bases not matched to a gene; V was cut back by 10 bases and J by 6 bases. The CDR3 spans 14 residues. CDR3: CATAAGTGGHGYTF. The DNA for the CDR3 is TGTGCCACCGCCGCCGGGACAGGGGGACATGGCTACACCTTC.

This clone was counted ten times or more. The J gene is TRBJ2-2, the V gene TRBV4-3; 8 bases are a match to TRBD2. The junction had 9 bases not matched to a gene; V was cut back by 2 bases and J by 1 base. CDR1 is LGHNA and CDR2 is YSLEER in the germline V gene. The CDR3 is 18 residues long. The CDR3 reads CASSQSNSGGRNTGELFF. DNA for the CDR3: TGCGCCAGCAGCCAATCCAATTCGGGGGGGAGGAACACCGGGGAGCTGTTTTTT.

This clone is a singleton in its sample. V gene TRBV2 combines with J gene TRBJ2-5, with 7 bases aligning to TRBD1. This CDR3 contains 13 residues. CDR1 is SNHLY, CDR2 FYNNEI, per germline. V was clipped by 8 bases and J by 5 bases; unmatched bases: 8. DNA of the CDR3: TGTGCCAGCCAGAGGGGGCCGGGGGAGACCCAGTACTTC. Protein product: CASQRGPGETQYF.

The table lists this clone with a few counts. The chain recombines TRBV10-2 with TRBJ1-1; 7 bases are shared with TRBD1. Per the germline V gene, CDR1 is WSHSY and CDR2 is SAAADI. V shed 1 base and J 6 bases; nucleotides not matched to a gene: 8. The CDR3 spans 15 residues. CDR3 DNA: TGCGCCAGCAGTGAGTGGTCGACAGGGAAGGCTGAAGCTTTCTTT. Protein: CASSEWSTGKAEAFF.

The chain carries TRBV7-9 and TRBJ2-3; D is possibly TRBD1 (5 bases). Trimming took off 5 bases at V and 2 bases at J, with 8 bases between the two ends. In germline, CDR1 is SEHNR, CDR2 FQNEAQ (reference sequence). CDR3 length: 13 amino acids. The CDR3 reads CASSPDITDTQYF. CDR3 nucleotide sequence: TGTGCCAGCAGCCCGGACATCACAGATACGCAGTATTTT. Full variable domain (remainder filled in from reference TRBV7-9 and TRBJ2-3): DTGVSQNPRHKITKRGQNVTFRCDPISEHNRLYWYRQTLGQGPEFLTYFQNEAQLEKSRLLSDRFSAERPKGSFSTLEIQRTEQGDSAMYLCASSPDITDTQYFGPGTRLTVL.

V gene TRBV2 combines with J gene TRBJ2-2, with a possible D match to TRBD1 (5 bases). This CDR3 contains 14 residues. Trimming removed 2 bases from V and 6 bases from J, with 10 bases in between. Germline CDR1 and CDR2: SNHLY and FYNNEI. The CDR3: CASSERGAAGELFF. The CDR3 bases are TGTGCCAGCAGTGAAAGGGGCGCGGCCGGGGAGCTGTTTTTT.